This T cell receptor (beta chain) was found in a study of cytotoxic CD8 clonotypes in ibrutinib-treated CLL (TCRdb year 2021). Describing the broader study: In this cohort, around 15 patients were treatment-naive and under 13 were relapsed/refractory, while 17 to 18 had unmutated IGHV. Responses were partial in about 25 patients and complete in 2; after median approximately 69 months follow-up, about 14 stayed in remission and 12 progressed. The response samples were drawn at a median of approximately twelve months into treatment, with a range of roughly 6 to 36 months. On average, each sample had 255,043 productive templates and 96,000 or so productive rearrangements. Of the approximately 86 participants in the trial, about two dozen had longitudinal samples available. Cryopreserved peripheral blood mononuclear cells were obtained before treatment, at response, and at either sustained remission or disease progression. Every remission and progressive disease sample was obtained while ibrutinib was still being received by the patients.

The time point label, read with the paper, signifies: progressive disease on ibrutinib. Roughly 2.2 micrograms of genomic DNA were extracted from cryopreserved PBMCs for TCR beta library preparation. Longitudinal blood samples from CLL patients receiving ibrutinib monotherapy were subjected to high-throughput TCR beta sequencing. Patients were enrolled in a phase 2 open-label single-center ibrutinib monotherapy trial. As regards this clone: The antigen it binds to is not known. Per-nucleotide qualities are absent, and no much larger clonotype sits a single base away.

The junction shows trimming of 1 base on V and 11 bases on J, plus 14 bases between the germline ends. The CDR3 covers 13 residues, taking in both the cysteine and the phenylalanine. Only the CDR3 portion is preserved as DNA: 39 bases, with reading frame beginning at the first base. The germline V gene (reference sequence) provides CDR1 LNHDA and CDR2 SQIVND. Study-wide conclusions, independent of this receptor: At ibrutinib response clonality went up, during sustained remission it held steady, and at progression it dropped back toward baseline. Baseline clonality exceeded that of age-matched healthy donors and correlated strongly with circulating CD8+ T-cell counts. Public clonotypes were rare and either contracted or stayed stable during treatment, and the rise in clonality at ibrutinib response reflected the expansion of private clonotypes. Sustained-remission and progressing patients did not have matched sampling times, and lymph node repertoires were not examined.

The goal of deep resolution MiSeq sequencing was a depth between 1 in 1 million and 1 in 200,000 T cells, and coverage averaged 10x per clonotype. The immunoSEQ hsTCRB Kit was used to generate the TCR beta libraries. For the original study's pipeline: ImmunoSEQ Data Assistant and ImmunoSEQ Analyzer were used for data analysis, and V, D and J genes were assigned according to IMGT definitions. Clonality, which ranges from 0 to 1, was calculated as one minus the normalized Shannon entropy of productive rearrangement frequencies. Only overrepresented clonotypes making up at least 0.05% of the repertoire of each patient were included in the public clonotype analysis. Roughly 13 repertoires from age-matched healthy donors, obtained from immuneACCESS, served as clonality controls. Entries here come from immuneACCESS through TCRdb and include only in-frame sequences with V and J called. Some clones fail to appear in such tables; in the studies checked, an unresolved V gene covers under half of the shortfall, and the cause of the remainder is unknown. The V and J calls and clone size were taken over from that table, and D and trimming were inferred from the DNA. Across this sample there are some 170,000 clones, with 70% to 90% seen only once. Around 3.1% of the sample is in the top ten clones.

This specimen was PBMCs, taken at disease progression, from a patient treated with ibrutinib. Recombination joined TRBV19 with TRBJ1-1, with no confident D gene call. The clonotype originates from a human donor with chronic lymphocytic leukemia. The DNA reads as follows: TGTGCCAGTAGTATAGGCCAGACGGGCCCGGCTTTCTTT. Translated, it reads CASSIGQTGPAFF.